The 14 T cell receptor beta chains given below trace back to one sample, sequenced in a study of regulatory T cells in long-lasting Graves disease. The authors built TCR beta libraries using iRepertoire HTBI primers and Arm-PCR of CDR3 regions. Via MiXCR, TCRdb re-called the multiplex PCR reads, giving one row per CDR3 protein. This table has around 250,000 distinct CDR3 sequences, around 20% appearing once. Described time point: newly diagnosed GD, antithyroid drugs for less than 3 months. RNA from PBMCs was the source of the TCR library. Sequenced material: peripheral blood mononuclear cells (PBMCs), taken at new diagnosis, from a patient treated with antithyroid drugs. These receptors were collected from a female donor with Graves disease.

This chain joins TRBV20-1 and TRBJ2-7; 10 nucleotides align to TRBD2. CDR1 is DFQATT, CDR2 SNEGSKA, per germline (reference sequence). This CDR3 has 12 amino acids. Losses at the gene ends were 6 bases for V and 8 bases for J; bases not matched to a gene: 7. CDR3 coding DNA: TGCAGTGCAGAGCGGGAGGGCGGGAAGCAGTACTTC. Its translation is CSAEREGGKQYF.

This clonotype was found many times. V is TRBV5-1 and J is TRBJ2-1; 10 nucleotides align to TRBD1. With V trimmed by 0 bases and J by 6 bases, 6 bases remained unmatched. Germline lookup yields CDR1 SGHRS and CDR2 YFSETQ. CDR3 length: 16 residues. The chain's CDR3 is CASSLVAGTGVNEQFF. In DNA, the CDR3 is TGCGCCAGCAGCTTGGTGGCCGGGACAGGGGTCAATGAGCAGTTCTTC.

This clonotype was counted at least ten times. CDR3: CASSWGIGMSNEQFF. CDR3 nucleotides: TGTGCCAGCAGCTGGGGGATAGGGATGAGTAATGAGCAGTTCTTC. This sequence joins TRBV5-6 and TRBJ2-1, with D perhaps assigned TRBD1 or TRBD2 (5 bases each). The CDR3 runs 15 residues. V was shortened by 3 bases and J by 7 bases, with 17 bases between the two germline ends. Per the germline V gene, CDR1 is SGHDT and CDR2 is YYEEEE.

In its sample, this clonotype was seen many times. The V call is TRBV7-3, the J call TRBJ2-5; 8 bases line up with TRBD2. This CDR3 has 16 amino acids. Germline V gives CDR1 SGHTA, CDR2 FQGTGA. V was clipped by 1 base and J by 1 base; unmatched bases: 5. The CDR3 DNA is TGTGCCAGCAGCTTAATAAGCGGGGGACCCCAAGAGACCCAGTACTTC. This sequence encodes CASSLISGGPQETQYF.

There are many counts of this clonotype. The rearrangement uses TRBV3-1 and TRBJ1-1, with TRBD1 matching over 7 bases. Trimming at V came to 2 bases and at J to 5 bases, leaving 11 bases not matched to a gene. The germline V gene has CDR1 LGHDT and CDR2 YNNKEL (reference sequence). The CDR3 runs to 16 residues. The CDR3 sequence: CASSQLPQGLGTEAFF. CDR3 in DNA: TGTGCCAGCAGCCAACTCCCACAGGGGTTGGGAACTGAAGCTTTCTTT. The full variable domain, in which reference TRBV3-1 and TRBJ1-1 provide the parts outside the CDR3, is DTAVSQTPKYLVTQMGNDKSIKCEQNLGHDTMYWYKQDSKKFLKIMFSYNNKELIINETVPNRFSPKSPDKAHLNLHINSLELGDSAVYFCASSQLPQGLGTEAFFGQGTRLTVV.

This clonotype was seen at least ten times. The chain joins TRBV11-3 to TRBJ1-1; no reliable D call. Germline V gene lookup returns CDR1 SGHNT and CDR2 YENEEA. The V end lost 3 bases, the J end lost 0 bases, and 8 bases lay between the germline ends. The CDR3 has 14 amino acids. The CDR3 DNA follows: TGTGCCAGCAGCTTCGCAGTTATGAACACTGAAGCTTTCTTT. Protein: CASSFAVMNTEAFF.

This clonotype was counted at least ten times. This rearrangement joins TRBV18 to TRBJ1-2, with D maybe TRBD1 (6 bases). The CDR3 consists of 15 residues. Germline V gene sequence: CDR1 KGHSH, CDR2 LQKENI. Trimming pared 3 bases from V and 7 bases from J, leaving 18 bases between. CDR3 sequence: CASSPRTDSRSGYTF. DNA for the CDR3: TGTGCCAGCTCACCTCGAACGGACAGCCGATCTGGCTACACCTTC.

The table lists this clonotype with many counts. The V gene is TRBV4-1, the J gene TRBJ2-3; the match to TRBD2 covers 11 bases. Germline trimming cut 4 bases from V and 0 bases from J; bases unmatched to any gene: 3. The germline CDR1 and CDR2 sequences are MGHRA and YSYEKL. CDR3 length: 16 residues. The CDR3 nucleotides are TGCGCCAGCAGCCGTGGGACTAGCGGTAGCACAGATACGCAGTATTTT. It encodes CASSRGTSGSTDTQYF.

This clonotype has at least ten counts. This chain connects TRBV2 to TRBJ1-6; D is uncertain. The germline CDR1 and CDR2 sequences are SNHLY and FYNNEI. This CDR3 contains 16 residues. Trimming left V 4 bases short and J 0 bases short, with 10 bases between. The CDR3 DNA reads as TGTGCCAGCAGTGCGAGGAGAAGCTCCTATAATTCACCCCTCCACTTT. It yields the protein CASSARRSSYNSPLHF.

There are many counts of this clonotype. This chain joins TRBV11-2 and TRBJ2-7; 9 bases match TRBD2. The V gene end was trimmed by 5 bases and the J gene end by 4 bases; junction bases not matched to a gene: 9. The CDR3 consists of 15 residues. Germline lookup yields CDR1 SGHAT and CDR2 FQNNGV. The CDR3 reads CASSRTSGRFYEQYF. The CDR3 DNA reads as TGTGCCAGCAGCCGGACAAGCGGGAGGTTTTACGAGCAGTACTTC. Variable domain in full (rest from reference TRBV11-2 and TRBJ2-7): EAGVAQSPRYKIIEKRQSVAFWCNPISGHATLYWYQQILGQGPKLLIQFQNNGVVDDSQLPKDRFSAERLKGVDSTLKIQPAKLEDSAVYLCASSRTSGRFYEQYFGPGTRLTVT.

This clonotype was counted many times. The rearrangement uses TRBV7-9 and TRBJ1-2, with a tentative D call TRBD1 (5 bases). The CDR3 loop spans 13 amino acids. Germline CDR1 is SEHNR and CDR2 is FQNEAQ (reference sequence). V lost 2 bases and J lost 4, with 8 bases in between. The CDR3 sequence: CASSLPGTYGYTF. The CDR3 DNA reads as TGTGCCAGCAGCTTACCAGGGACCTATGGCTACACCTTC.

This clonotype was detected many times. This chain uses TRBV5-4 with TRBJ2-1; the match to TRBD2 covers 9 bases. Trimming took 2 bases from V and 2 from J; bases not matched to a gene: 2. The CDR3 loop spans 15 amino acids. Germline values: CDR1 SGHNT, CDR2 YYREEE (reference sequence). DNA of the CDR3: TGTGCCAGCAGCTTCATAGCGGGAGCCTACAATGAGCAGTTCTTC. It translates to CASSFIAGAYNEQFF.

This clonotype was recorded many times. The genes are TRBV2 and TRBJ2-7; D is uncertain. Deletions cut 7 bases from V and 0 bases from J, with 13 bases between. The CDR3 extends over 14 amino acids. CDR1 is SNHLY, CDR2 FYNNEI, per germline. The CDR3 sequence is CASTYTQSSYEQYF. CDR3 nucleotides: TGTGCCAGCACTTATACACAGAGCTCCTACGAGCAGTACTTC.

The sample holds many counts of this clonotype. V is TRBV11-2 and J is TRBJ2-5; possible D gene TRBD1, 6 bases. Germline V gives CDR1 SGHAT, CDR2 FQNNGV. The CDR3 is 13 amino acids. Trimming removed 4 bases from V and 3 bases from J, with 9 bases in between. CDR3 sequence (DNA): TGTGCCAGCAGCTACGGACAGAAAGAGACCCAGTACTTC. Its protein is CASSYGQKETQYF.